The clone carrying this T cell receptor beta chain was seen many times. This CDR3 is built from 17 residues. Germline V gene data show CDR1 as PRHDT and CDR2 as FYEKMQ (reference sequence). The V end lost 2 bases, the J end lost 1 base, and 14 bases lay between the germline ends. The TCR beta library used iRepertoire HTBI primers with Arm-PCR amplification of CDR3. TCRdb re-analysed the multiplex PCR reads in MiXCR, keeping a single row per CDR3 protein. The table lists hundreds of thousands of distinct CDR3 sequences, roughly 15% of them singletons. This entry is derived from a study of regulatory T cells in long-lasting Graves disease. Time point described: newly diagnosed GD, antithyroid drugs for less than 3 months. From RNA extracted from PBMCs, the TCR library was made. The authors diagnosed Graves' disease using American Thyroid Association guidelines.

Sample: peripheral blood mononuclear cells (PBMCs), taken at new diagnosis, from a patient treated with antithyroid drugs. The chain uses TRBV13 and TRBJ1-4; D is ambiguous. The receptor was isolated from a female donor with Graves disease. DNA for the CDR3: TGTGCCAGCAGCTTAAGGGAGCAATGGGAAACTAATGAAAAACTGTTTTTT. Translated, it gives CASSLREQWETNEKLFF.